This TCR beta chain was documented in a study of shared clonotypes between healthy human individuals. On the study more broadly: The plates for each donor numbered three CD4 naive, three CD4 memory, two CD8 naive and one CD8 memory. Findings of the study overall: Unshared clonotypes carried lower generation probabilities than those common to all four donors.

This clone was seen a few times. Its antigen is not identified. Produced via immunoSEQ multiplex PCR; TCRdb's table is partial and in-frame only. The sample comprises 550,000 to 850,000 clones, 72% of which are singletons, and under 2% rests with the top ten. Sequenced input: memory CD4+ T cells sorted from blood. Subset here: CD45RA-negative fraction. The origin of this receptor is a young woman in good health.

This CDR3 is CASSLTDTQYF. The CDR3 nucleotides are TGCGCCAGCAGCCTCACAGATACGCAGTATTTT. The chain is built from TRBV10-2 and TRBJ2-3; D is undetermined. Germline values: CDR1 WSHSY, CDR2 SAAADI. The V end lost 6 bases, the J end lost 2 bases, and 3 bases lay between the germline ends. This CDR3 contains 11 residues.